Below, 5 T cell receptor beta chains from the same sample are listed, as sequenced in a study of cytomegalovirus exposure and HLA in healthy donors. Primers: 60 Vbeta forward and 13 Jbeta reverse. Sequenced by immunoSEQ multiplex PCR; TCRdb stores in-frame clones only, minus some. The table includes more than 85,000 clones, roughly 80% detected once. The sample taken for sequencing was PBMCs. The receptors were sampled from a man aged 40-49 years in good health and CMV-seronegative.

The CDR3 protein is CSVLRDSTSYEQYF. The CDR3 nucleotides read TGCAGCGTTTTAAGGGACAGTACCTCCTACGAGCAGTACTTC. The chain joins TRBV29-1 to TRBJ2-5, with 7 positions matching TRBD1. The DNA end favors TRBJ2-7, so the J call may be wrong. The germline gives CDR1 SQVTM, CDR2 ANQGSEA. There are 14 residues in the CDR3.

This clone was seen a few times. The chain combines TRBV6-5 with TRBJ2-5, with 8 nucleotides matching TRBD1. V was pared by 5 bases and J by 3 bases, with 2 bases of the junction left unmatched. CDR1 MNHEY and CDR2 SVGAGI come from the germline V gene. CDR3 length: 13 amino acids. CDR3 nucleotides: TGTGCCAGCAGTAGGACAGGGAAAGAGACCCAGTACTTC. This gives the protein CASSRTGKETQYF.

The gene calls are TRBV28 and TRBJ1-1; D is undetermined. V dropped 6 bases and J dropped 0 bases, with 14 bases sitting between them. In germline, CDR1 is MDHEN, CDR2 SYDVKM. CDR3 length equals 15 residues. The CDR3 protein is CASSPRERMNTEAFF. The CDR3 region has the DNA TGTGCCAGCAGCCCTCGGGAACGGATGAACACTGAAGCTTTCTTT.

The rearrangement joins TRBV4-1 to TRBJ2-1; TRBD1 aligns across 9 bases. Losses at the gene ends were 0 bases for V and 2 bases for J; bases not matched to a gene: 2. Germline-derived CDR1 and CDR2 are MGHRA and YSYEKL. CDR3 length equals 16 residues. The CDR3 DNA reads TGCGCCAGCAGCCAAGATGGGACAGGGCCCTACAATGAGCAGTTCTTC. Its protein product is CASSQDGTGPYNEQFF.

This chain links TRBV28 with TRBJ1-1; tentatively, D is TRBD1 (6 bases). Looked up from germline, CDR1 is MDHEN and CDR2 is SYDVKM. Trimming removed 5 bases at V and 5 bases at J, with 12 bases between. The CDR3 has 13 residues. The CDR3 DNA reads as TGTGCCAGCAGTACCAGGGGTGTGACTGAAGCTTTCTTT. It specifies CASSTRGVTEAFF.